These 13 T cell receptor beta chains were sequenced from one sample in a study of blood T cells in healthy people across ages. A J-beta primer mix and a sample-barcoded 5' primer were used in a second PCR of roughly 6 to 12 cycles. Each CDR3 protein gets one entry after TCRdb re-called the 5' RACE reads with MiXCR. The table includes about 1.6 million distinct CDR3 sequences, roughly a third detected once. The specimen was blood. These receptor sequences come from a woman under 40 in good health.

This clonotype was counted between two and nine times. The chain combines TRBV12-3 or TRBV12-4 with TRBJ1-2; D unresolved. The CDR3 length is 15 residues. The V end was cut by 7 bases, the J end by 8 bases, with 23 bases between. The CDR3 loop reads CASTYSGAIHVGYTF. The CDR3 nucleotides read TGTGCCAGCACCTACTCGGGTGCGATTCACGTGGGCTACACCTTC.

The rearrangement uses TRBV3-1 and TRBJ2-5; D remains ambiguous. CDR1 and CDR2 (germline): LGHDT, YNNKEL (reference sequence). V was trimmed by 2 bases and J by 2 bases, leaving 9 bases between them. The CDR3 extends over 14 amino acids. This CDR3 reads CASSQFYGQETQYF. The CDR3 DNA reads TGTGCCAGCAGCCAATTCTATGGTCAAGAGACCCAGTACTTC.

CDR3 DNA: TGTGCCAGCAGCCAAGAAAGATACAGGGGGCATTCTGACTATGGCTACACCTTC. Amino acid sequence: CASSQERYRGHSDYGYTF. The gene calls are TRBV3-1 and TRBJ1-2; TRBD1 matches at 9 bases. The germline CDR1 and CDR2 sequences are LGHDT and YNNKEL (reference sequence). CDR3 length: 18 residues. Losses at the gene ends were 0 bases for V and 3 bases for J; bases not matched to a gene: 11.

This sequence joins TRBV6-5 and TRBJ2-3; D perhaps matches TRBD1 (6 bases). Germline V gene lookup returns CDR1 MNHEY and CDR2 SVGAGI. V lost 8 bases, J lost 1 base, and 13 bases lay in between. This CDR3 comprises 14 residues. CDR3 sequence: CASVPHRGTDTQYF. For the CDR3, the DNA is TGTGCCAGCGTCCCTCACAGGGGCACAGATACGCAGTATTTT.

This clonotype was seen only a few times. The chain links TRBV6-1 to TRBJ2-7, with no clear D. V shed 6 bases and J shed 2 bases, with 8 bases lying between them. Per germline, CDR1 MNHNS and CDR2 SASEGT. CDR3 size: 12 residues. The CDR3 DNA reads TGTGCCAGCAGGAGCGATGCCTACGAGCAGTACTTC. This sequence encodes CASRSDAYEQYF.

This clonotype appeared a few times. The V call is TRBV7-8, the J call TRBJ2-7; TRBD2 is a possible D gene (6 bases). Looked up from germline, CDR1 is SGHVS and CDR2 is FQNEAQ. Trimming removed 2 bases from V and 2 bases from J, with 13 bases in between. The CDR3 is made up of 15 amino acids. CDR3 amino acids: CASSLRPGLTYEQYF. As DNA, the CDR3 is TGTGCCAGCAGCTTAAGGCCGGGACTTACCTACGAGCAGTACTTC.

The CDR3 region has the DNA TGTGCCAGCAGACGACAGGCCCTGAGCAATCAGCCCCAGCATTTT. Its protein is CASRRQALSNQPQHF. The V and J genes are TRBV6-2 or TRBV6-3 and TRBJ1-5; possible D gene TRBD1, 6 bases. There are 15 residues in the CDR3. The V end was cut by 6 bases, the J end by 1 base, with 13 bases between. Germline V gene sequence: CDR1 MNHEY, CDR2 SVGEGT.

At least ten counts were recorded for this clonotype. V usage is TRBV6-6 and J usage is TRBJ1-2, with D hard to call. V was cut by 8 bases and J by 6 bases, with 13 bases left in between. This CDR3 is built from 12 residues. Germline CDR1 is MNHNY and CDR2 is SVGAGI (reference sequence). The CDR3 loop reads CASSTPYNGYTF. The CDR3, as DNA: TGTGCCAGCTCAACCCCTTATAATGGCTACACCTTC.

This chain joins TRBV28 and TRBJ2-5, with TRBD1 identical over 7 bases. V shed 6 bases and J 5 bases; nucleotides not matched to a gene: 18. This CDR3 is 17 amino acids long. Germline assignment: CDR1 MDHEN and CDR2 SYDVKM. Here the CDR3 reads CASRQRQGEGVVETQYF. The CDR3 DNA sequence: TGTGCCAGCAGGCAGAGACAGGGTGAAGGTGTTGTGGAGACCCAGTACTTC. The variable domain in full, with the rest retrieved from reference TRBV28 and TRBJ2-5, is DVKVTQSSRYLVKRTGEKVFLECVQDMDHENMFWYRQDPGLGLRLIYFSYDVKMKEKGDIPEGYSVSREKKERFSLILESASTNQTSMYLCASRQRQGEGVVETQYFGPGTRLLVL.

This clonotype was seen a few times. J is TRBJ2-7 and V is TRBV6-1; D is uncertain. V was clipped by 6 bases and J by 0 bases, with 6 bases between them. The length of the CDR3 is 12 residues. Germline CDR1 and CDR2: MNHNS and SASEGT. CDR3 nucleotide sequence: TGTGCCAGCAGGCTGTACTCCTACGAGCAGTACTTC. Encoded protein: CASRLYSYEQYF.

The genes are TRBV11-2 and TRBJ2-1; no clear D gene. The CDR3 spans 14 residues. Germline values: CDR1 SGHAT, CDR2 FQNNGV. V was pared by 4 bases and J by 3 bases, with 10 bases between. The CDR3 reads CASSSGVFYNEQFF. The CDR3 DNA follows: TGTGCCAGCAGCTCAGGAGTATTCTACAATGAGCAGTTCTTC.

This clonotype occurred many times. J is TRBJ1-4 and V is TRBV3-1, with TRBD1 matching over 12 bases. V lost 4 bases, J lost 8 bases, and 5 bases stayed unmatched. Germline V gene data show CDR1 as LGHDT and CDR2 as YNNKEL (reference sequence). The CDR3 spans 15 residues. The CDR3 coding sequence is TGTGCCAGCAGCCTCTGGGACAGGGGGCCAGAAAAACTGTTTTTT. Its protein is CASSLWDRGPEKLFF.

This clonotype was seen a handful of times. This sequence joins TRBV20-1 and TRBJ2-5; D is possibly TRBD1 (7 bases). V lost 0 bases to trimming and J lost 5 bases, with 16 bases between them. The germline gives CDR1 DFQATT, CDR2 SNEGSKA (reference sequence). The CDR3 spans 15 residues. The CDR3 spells CSARDEDRRDETQYF. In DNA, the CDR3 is TGCAGTGCTAGAGATGAGGACAGGCGGGATGAGACCCAGTACTTC.